This TCR beta chain was captured in a study of shared clonotypes between healthy human individuals. Study information: Each donor's CD8 memory used one plate, CD8 naive two, each CD4 subset three.

CD45RO-negative CD8 cells positively selected for CCR7 made up the naive population, which excluded terminally differentiated effector memory CD45RA+ cells. The repertoire was sequenced with immunoSEQ multiplex PCR; TCRdb's copy has only in-frame clones and lacks some. The sample has some 2,000,000 clones, about 95% seen once; the top ten hold about 1.1%. With 6 bases removed from V and 2 bases from J, the gap between germline ends came to 14 bases. Germline CDR1 is MNHEY and CDR2 is SVGAGI. This CDR3 has 14 residues. Whole-study findings and limits: Clonotypes which were not shared had lower generation probabilities than clonotypes that all four donors shared.

Remarks on this clone: As yet, its antigen is unknown.

The sample was naive CD8+ T cells sorted from blood. This TCR derives from a man aged 18 to 29 in good health. The chain carries TRBV6-5 and TRBJ2-7; no firm D call. CDR3 residues: CASSPSTRPYEQYF. The CDR3 DNA reads TGTGCCAGCAGCCCCTCCACACGGCCCTACGAGCAGTACTTC.